The next 25 T cell receptor beta chains were all read from a single sample in a study of shared clonotypes between healthy human individuals. CD45RO-negative cells were positively selected for CCR7, leaving out terminally differentiated effector memory CD45RA+ cells. The table came from immunoSEQ multiplex PCR; TCRdb's copy has only in-frame clones and leaves some out. The sample yields 1.5 million to 2.5 million clones, about 94% seen once. The specimen sequenced was naive CD8+ T cells sorted from blood. The origin of the receptors is a man younger than 35 in good health.

This clone was recorded only once. The chain carries TRBV21-1 and TRBJ2-6; TRBD1 is the table's D call, not checked against the DNA. TRBV21-1 has pseudogene status. This CDR3 is 20 amino acids long. For the CDR3, the DNA is TGTGCCAGCAGCAAAGGGACCGGGACAGGGGGGATCTCTGGGGCCAACGTCCTGACTTTC. This translates into CASSKGTGTGGISGANVLTF.

V is TRBV15 and J is TRBJ2-7, with TRBD1 identical over 7 bases. V trimming: 5 bases; J trimming: 2 bases; junction bases outside the gene matches: 3. This CDR3 has 13 residues. Germline V gives CDR1 LNHNV, CDR2 YYDKDF (reference sequence). The CDR3 bases are TGTGCCACCAGCGACAGGGTTGCCTACGAGCAGTACTTC. Protein: CATSDRVAYEQYF.

This chain connects TRBV27 to TRBJ1-5, with TRBD1 as a possible D gene (6 bases). This CDR3 comprises 17 residues. Trimming took off 5 bases at V and 1 base at J, with 18 bases between the two ends. Germline V gene lookup returns CDR1 MNHEY and CDR2 SMNVEV (reference sequence). CDR3 in amino acids: CASSPGVGQGSNQPQHF. The CDR3 DNA reads as TGTGCCAGCAGTCCCGGCGTGGGGCAGGGGAGCAATCAGCCCCAGCATTTT.

The chain joins TRBV5-4 to TRBJ2-7; D is tentatively TRBD1 or TRBD2 (6 bases each). Germline values: CDR1 SGHNT, CDR2 YYREEE (reference sequence). The CDR3 is 15 amino acids. V was clipped by 4 bases and J by 2 bases, with 16 bases between them. The CDR3 DNA is TGTGCCAGCAGCCCGGAAGGGGGGCCGACCTACGAGCAGTACTTC. It yields the protein CASSPEGGPTYEQYF. Filled out from reference TRBV5-4 and TRBJ2-7, the complete variable domain reads ETGVTQSPTHLIKTRGQQVTLRCSSQSGHNTVSWYQQALGQGPQFIFQYYREEENGRGNFPPRFSGLQFPNYSSELNVNALELDDSALYLCASSPEGGPTYEQYFGPGTRLTVT.

A note on this clone: Other DNA sequences of this sample code for an identical CDR3. This sequence joins TRBV9 and TRBJ2-3, with 11 bases identical to TRBD1. The trim removed 2 bases at V and 3 bases at J, leaving 5 bases unmatched. This CDR3 is built from 16 residues. Germline CDR1 and CDR2: SGDLS and YYNGEE. The CDR3 sequence: CASSVAGTGGTDTQYF. In DNA, the CDR3 is TGTGCCAGCAGCGTCGCCGGGACAGGGGGAACAGATACGCAGTATTTT.

The V and J genes are TRBV16 and TRBJ1-3; the match to TRBD1 covers 7 bases. The germline CDR1 and CDR2 sequences are KGHSY and FQNENV. This CDR3 is built from 18 residues. The J segment lost 1 base and the V segment lost 1 base, leaving 10 bases of the junction unmatched. The CDR3 region has the DNA TGTGCCAGCAGCCAATTTCGAACAGGGGAGGCATCTGGAAACACCATATATTTT. It yields the protein CASSQFRTGEASGNTIYF.

The rearrangement uses TRBV11-2 and TRBJ2-7; TRBD1 matches 9 bases. The CDR3 is made up of 15 amino acids. J gave up 2 bases and V 1 base, and 3 bases lay outside the gene matches. Germline assignment: CDR1 SGHAT and CDR2 FQNNGV. The CDR3 sequence: CASSLGTGDPYEQYF. The DNA of the CDR3 is TGTGCCAGCAGCTTAGGGACAGGGGATCCCTACGAGCAGTACTTC. Variable domain in full (rest from reference TRBV11-2 and TRBJ2-7): EAGVAQSPRYKIIEKRQSVAFWCNPISGHATLYWYQQILGQGPKLLIQFQNNGVVDDSQLPKDRFSAERLKGVDSTLKIQPAKLEDSAVYLCASSLGTGDPYEQYFGPGTRLTVT.

The V call is TRBV28, the J call TRBJ1-1; D is ambiguous. Germline assignment: CDR1 MDHEN and CDR2 SYDVKM. Deletions cut 4 bases from V and 0 bases from J, with 12 bases between. The CDR3 runs 15 residues. The CDR3 sequence is CASSSPFTVNTEAFF. CDR3 coding DNA: TGTGCCAGCAGTTCCCCCTTTACAGTGAACACTGAAGCTTTCTTT.

The genes are TRBV2 and TRBJ2-2; D not resolved. The V gene lost 1 base and the J gene lost 6 bases, with 3 bases spanning the gap. Germline V gene data show CDR1 as SNHLY and CDR2 as FYNNEI. The CDR3 sequence is 12 residues long. CDR3 sequence (DNA): TGTGCCAGCAGTGAAGACCCCGGGGAGCTGTTTTTT. Translating it yields CASSEDPGELFF. The variable domain in full, with the rest retrieved from reference TRBV2 and TRBJ2-2, is EPEVTQTPSHQVTQMGQEVILRCVPISNHLYFYWYRQILGQKVEFLVSFYNNEISEKSEIFDDQFSVERPDGSNFTLKIRSTKLEDSAMYFCASSEDPGELFFGEGSRLTVL.

The chain recombines TRBV29-1 with TRBJ2-1, with D tentatively TRBD1 or TRBD2 (6 bases each). CDR1 SQVTM and CDR2 ANQGSEA come from the germline V gene. Deletions cut 1 base from V and 9 bases from J, with 10 bases between. The CDR3 loop spans 12 amino acids. Here the CDR3 reads CSVEVGGTEQFF. The CDR3, as DNA: TGCAGCGTTGAAGTGGGGGGCACTGAGCAGTTCTTC.

The J gene is TRBJ1-1, the V gene TRBV27, with 8 bases lining up with TRBD1. The CDR3 contains 13 residues. With V trimmed by 6 bases and J by 7 bases, 7 bases remained unmatched. CDR1 and CDR2 from the germline V gene are MNHEY and SMNVEV (reference sequence). The CDR3 nucleotides are TGTGCCAGCAGCTACACTACAGGGGGTGAAGCTTTCTTT. The encoded protein is CASSYTTGGEAFF.

The chain combines TRBV30 with TRBJ2-3; 12 positions agree with TRBD2. Trimming cost V 5 bases and J 5 bases; bases outside gene matches: 8. This CDR3 is 15 amino acids long. Per germline, CDR1 GTSNPN and CDR2 SVGIG (reference sequence). The CDR3 DNA reads TGTGCCTGGGCCAGACTAGCGGGGGCGGGAGATACGCAGTATTTT. Its translation: CAWARLAGAGDTQYF.

The gene calls are TRBV14 and TRBJ1-6; no clear D gene. Germline V lookup: CDR1 SGHDN, CDR2 FVKESK. The CDR3 is 16 residues long. Trimming removed 0 bases at V and 6 bases at J, with 12 bases between. The CDR3 sequence is CASSQDIGVANSPLHF. Written as DNA, the CDR3 is TGTGCCAGCAGCCAAGATATTGGGGTTGCTAATTCACCCCTCCACTTT.

This chain links TRBV7-9 with TRBJ2-3; D assignment may be TRBD1 or TRBD2 (5 bases each). CDR1 and CDR2 (germline): SEHNR, FQNEAQ (reference sequence). This CDR3 comprises 16 residues. The V gene lost 5 bases and the J gene lost 2 bases, with 17 bases spanning the gap. CDR3 DNA: TGTGCCAGCAGCGGCTGGGACCGCCCGAACACAGATACGCAGTATTTT. Residues: CASSGWDRPNTDTQYF. Complete variable domain (other parts from reference TRBV7-9 and TRBJ2-3): DTGVSQNPRHKITKRGQNVTFRCDPISEHNRLYWYRQTLGQGPEFLTYFQNEAQLEKSRLLSDRFSAERPKGSFSTLEIQRTEQGDSAMYLCASSGWDRPNTDTQYFGPGTRLTVL.

The CDR3 loop is CASSDTGGQETQYF. The CDR3 nucleotides are TGTGCCAGCAGTGATACAGGGGGACAAGAGACCCAGTACTTC. The chain links TRBV6-1 to TRBJ2-5, with 8 bases matching TRBD1. The J segment lost 2 bases and the V segment lost 3 bases, leaving 2 bases of the junction unmatched. The germline V gene has CDR1 MNHNS and CDR2 SASEGT. The CDR3 consists of 14 residues.

This clone was seen just once. The gene calls are TRBV28 and TRBJ2-7, with D tentatively TRBD2 (6 bases). Between the trimmed V and J ends, which lost 3 bases and 2 bases, there was a span of 11 bases. The CDR3 loop spans 14 amino acids. From germline, CDR1 is MDHEN and CDR2 SYDVKM. CDR3: CASSLGGFTYEQYF. DNA of the CDR3: TGTGCCAGCAGTTTGGGGGGTTTTACCTACGAGCAGTACTTC.

The chain combines TRBV11-2 with TRBJ1-6; the D gene is possibly TRBD1 (6 bases). This CDR3 region has 18 residues. Germline V CDR1 and CDR2: SGHAT, FQNNGV. The V and J ends lost 4 bases and 0 bases respectively, with 16 bases between them. This chain's CDR3 is CASSSGAGYLSYNSPLHF. In DNA form, the CDR3 reads TGTGCCAGCAGCTCGGGGGCCGGTTACCTCTCCTATAATTCACCCCTCCACTTT.

The chain uses TRBV6-1 and TRBJ2-4, with D possibly being TRBD2 (6 bases). Per the germline V gene, CDR1 is MNHNS and CDR2 is SASEGT. Between the trimmed V and J ends, which lost 6 bases and 0 bases, there was a span of 12 bases. The CDR3 is made up of 15 amino acids. CDR3 coding DNA: TGTGCCAGCAGCAATACGGGACTAGCCAAAAACATTCAGTACTTC. Protein sequence: CASSNTGLAKNIQYF.

The chain links TRBV9 to TRBJ1-2, with unresolved D. The CDR3 loop spans 13 amino acids. The ends were cut back, 4 bases at V and 4 bases at J, with 11 bases in the middle. Germline lookup yields CDR1 SGDLS and CDR2 YYNGEE. The CDR3 loop reads CASSPGSGYGYTF. CDR3 bases: TGTGCCAGCAGCCCCGGCAGCGGCTATGGCTACACCTTC.

V usage is TRBV10-3 and J usage is TRBJ2-1; weak D call: TRBD2 (6 bases). The CDR3 extends over 15 amino acids. In germline, CDR1 is ENHRY, CDR2 SYGVKD. Trimming removed 3 bases from V and 4 bases from J, with 13 bases in between. CDR3 sequence (DNA): TGTGCCATCAGTGATGGCGGGGTAAAGTACAATGAGCAGTTCTTC. It specifies CAISDGGVKYNEQFF.

The genes are TRBV28 and TRBJ2-7; D possibly matches TRBD1 or TRBD2 (5 bases each). Germline V CDR1 and CDR2: MDHEN, SYDVKM. There are 16 residues in the CDR3. V lost 6 bases and J lost 2, with 20 bases in between. The chain's CDR3 is CASSSPVEGYTYEQYF. In DNA, the CDR3 is TGTGCCAGCAGCTCCCCGGTAGAGGGGTACACCTACGAGCAGTACTTC.

The chain joins TRBV5-6 to TRBJ2-1; 10 bases line up with TRBD2. The CDR3 totals 15 residues. V lost 5 bases, J lost 8 bases, and 10 bases stayed unmatched. From germline, CDR1 is SGHDT and CDR2 YYEEEE. The CDR3 is CASRRLAGEGDEQFF. The CDR3 nucleotides are TGTGCCAGCAGACGTCTAGCGGGAGAGGGCGATGAGCAGTTCTTC.

Points on this clone: Distinct nucleotide sequences in the sample also encode this CDR3. Here the CDR3 reads CASSLSGTANTEAFF. The CDR3 bases are TGTGCCAGCAGTCTCTCTGGGACAGCCAACACTGAAGCTTTCTTT. V and J are TRBV28 and TRBJ1-1; 7 nucleotides line up with TRBD1. CDR3 length: 15 amino acids. From germline, CDR1 is MDHEN and CDR2 SYDVKM. The junction had 8 bases not matched to a gene; V was cut back by 5 bases and J by 2 bases.

This chain uses TRBV28 with TRBJ1-2, with D unclear. Germline V gene data show CDR1 as MDHEN and CDR2 as SYDVKM. The V end lost 4 bases, the J end lost 4 bases, and 22 bases lay between the germline ends. The CDR3 contains 17 residues. CDR3 region: CASSSPRDTDRLYGYTF. In DNA, the CDR3 is TGTGCCAGCAGTTCTCCCCGAGACACCGATCGTCTCTATGGCTACACCTTC.

The V gene is TRBV27, the J gene TRBJ2-7; 12 nucleotides agree with TRBD2. V lost 6 bases, J lost 5 bases, and 2 bases stayed unmatched. This CDR3 has 13 residues. CDR1 and CDR2 from the germline V gene are MNHEY and SMNVEV (reference sequence). DNA for the CDR3: TGTGCCAGCAGGGGACTAGCGGGCCACGAGCAGTACTTC. It is translated as CASRGLAGHEQYF.